The 10 T cell receptor beta chains below come from one sample, sequenced in a study of blood T cell repertoires in COVID-19. Produced via immunoSEQ multiplex PCR; TCRdb's table is partial and in-frame only. The sample includes approximately 310,000 clones, around 85% of them seen just once. Material: PBMCs or T cells enriched from blood (not recorded which). The source of these receptors is a woman aged 25 to 45 who had been exposed to COVID-19.

The DNA of the CDR3 is TGTGCCAGCAGCGTAGAAAGAACTGGTGAGACCCAGTACTTC. Protein product: CASSVERTGETQYF. The chain couples TRBV9 to TRBJ2-5, with unresolved D. Germline V gives CDR1 SGDLS, CDR2 YYNGEE. This CDR3 is built from 14 residues. V shed 0 bases and J shed 5 bases, with 11 bases lying between them.

This rearrangement joins TRBV4-3 to TRBJ2-1; TRBD2 matches 13 bases. Germline values: CDR1 LGHNA, CDR2 YSLEER. This CDR3 has 16 amino acids. The ends lost 6 bases at V and 3 bases at J; junction bases unmatched: 5. CDR3 nucleotide sequence: TGCGCCAGCAGTAGACTAGCGGGGGGAAACTACAATGAGCAGTTCTTC. Its translation: CASSRLAGGNYNEQFF.

This chain joins TRBV4-3 and TRBJ2-7; TRBD2 aligns across 8 bases. The CDR3 contains 15 residues. V was pared by 1 base and J by 6 bases, with 8 bases of the junction left unmatched. The germline CDR1 and CDR2 sequences are LGHNA and YSLEER. The CDR3 DNA follows: TGCGCCAGCAGCCAAGGAGTGGGACTAGGGGTCGAGCAGTACTTC. Protein product: CASSQGVGLGVEQYF.

The chain joins TRBV4-3 to TRBJ1-2; weak D call: TRBD1 (5 bases). Germline-derived CDR1 and CDR2 are LGHNA and YSLEER. This CDR3 comprises 14 residues. The V gene lost 4 bases and the J gene lost 7 bases, with 16 bases spanning the gap. In nucleotides, the CDR3 is TGCGCCAGCAGCCCTAAAGGGGCAGGGCTTGGCTACACCTTC. Translation gives CASSPKGAGLGYTF.

The CDR3 loop is CASSLKQGTSPLHF. CDR3 DNA sequence: TGTGCCAGCAGCTTAAAACAGGGGACTTCACCCCTCCACTTT. The chain recombines TRBV7-2 with TRBJ1-6, with 7 positions matching TRBD1. CDR3 size: 14 residues. V gave up 2 bases and J gave up 9 bases; unmatched junction bases: 4. CDR1 and CDR2 (germline): SGHTA, FQGNSA.

The chain combines TRBV19 with TRBJ1-2, with TRBD1 identical over 7 bases. The germline gives CDR1 LNHDA, CDR2 SQIVND (reference sequence). This CDR3 contains 14 residues. The V and J ends lost 6 bases and 2 bases, in that order; junction bases with no gene match: 6. The CDR3 bases are TGTGCCAGTAGCCCCGACAGGGTCAACTATGGCTACACCTTC. This codes for CASSPDRVNYGYTF.

The chain recombines TRBV6-5 with TRBJ2-5, with 9 positions matching TRBD2. V was clipped by 5 bases and J by 7 bases; unmatched bases: 8. The CDR3 runs to 14 residues. CDR1 is MNHEY, CDR2 SVGAGI, per germline. The CDR3 region has the DNA TGTGCCAGCAGTAGCGGGGGGCCTCCTCTGACCCAGTACTTC. Translating gives CASSSGGPPLTQYF.

As DNA, the CDR3 is TGTGCCATCAGCGGGACTAGCGGGGGGGCAGATACGCAGTATTTT. Its translation: CAISGTSGGADTQYF. The chain uses TRBV10-3 and TRBJ2-3, with 16 bases aligning to TRBD2. The CDR3 sequence is 15 residues long. V shed 6 bases and J 4 bases; nucleotides not matched to a gene: 1. Germline V CDR1 and CDR2: ENHRY, SYGVKD.

The V and J genes are TRBV7-8 and TRBJ1-1, with 7 bases lining up with TRBD1. V was pared by 5 bases and J by 5 bases, with 11 bases of the junction left unmatched. This CDR3 spans 15 amino acids. From germline, CDR1 is SGHVS and CDR2 FQNEAQ. The chain's CDR3 is CASSGFDRDGTEAFF. CDR3 in DNA: TGTGCCAGCAGCGGGTTTGACAGGGACGGAACTGAAGCTTTCTTT.

This clone was counted only a few times. The chain has TRBV28 and TRBJ2-1; 8 bases agree with TRBD2. The J segment lost 4 bases and the V segment lost 5 bases, leaving 10 bases of the junction unmatched. The germline CDR1 and CDR2 sequences are MDHEN and SYDVKM. The length of the CDR3 is 16 residues. CDR3 DNA: TGTGCCAGCAGTCTCCCCAAGGCGGGGGGTTACAATGAGCAGTTCTTC. Residues: CASSLPKAGGYNEQFF. Complete variable domain (other parts from reference TRBV28 and TRBJ2-1): DVKVTQSSRYLVKRTGEKVFLECVQDMDHENMFWYRQDPGLGLRLIYFSYDVKMKEKGDIPEGYSVSREKKERFSLILESASTNQTSMYLCASSLPKAGGYNEQFFGPGTRLTVL.